These T cell receptor beta chains were read from a single sample in a study of T-cell memory formation after mild COVID-19. TCRdb called the 5' RACE reads again in MiXCR, with one record for every CDR3 protein. The sample yields roughly 620,000 distinct CDR3 sequences, about a sixth seen once. The sequencing sample was made of PBMCs or a T cell subset sorted from them (not recorded which). These TCRs come from an adult woman who had mild COVID-19 (a few samples of this study predate the infection). Cell type and time point are not known. Each CDR3 is given with its conserved first and last residue. D genes are given only for firm matches. Size is stated for part of the rows, as once, few or many counts, or as a class when the clone is expanded.

v_gene: TRBV10-3; d_gene: TRBD1; len: 13; abundance: few; j_gene: TRBJ2-7; CDR3aa: CAITEQGSNEQYF; CDR3nt: TGTGCCATCACGGAACAGGGGAGTAACGAGCAGTACTTC
v_gene: TRBV7-2; d_gene: TRBD1; len: 15; abundance: .; j_gene: TRBJ1-4; CDR3aa: CASSSTGTGGGKLFF; CDR3nt: TGTGCCAGCAGCTCCACCGGGACAGGGGGCGGAAAACTGTTTTTT
v_gene: TRBV12-3/TRBV12-4; d_gene: .; len: 13; abundance: .; j_gene: TRBJ2-7; CDR3aa: CASSFGTLYEQYF; CDR3nt: TGTGCCAGCAGTTTCGGGACACTCTACGAGCAGTACTTC
v_gene: TRBV12-3/TRBV12-4; d_gene: TRBD1; len: 15; abundance: many; j_gene: TRBJ2-6; CDR3aa: CASSRTGTGANVLTF; CDR3nt: TGTGCCAGCTCCAGGACAGGGACTGGGGCCAACGTCCTGACTTTC
v_gene: TRBV7-8; d_gene: .; len: 13; abundance: few; j_gene: TRBJ1-2; CDR3aa: CASSPPGLDGYTF; CDR3nt: TGTGCCAGCAGCCCCCCGGGGCTCGATGGCTACACCTTC
v_gene: TRBV12-3/TRBV12-4; d_gene: .; len: 15; abundance: .; j_gene: TRBJ2-3; CDR3aa: CASSIGTSSTDTQYF; CDR3nt: TGTGCCAGCAGCATCGGGACTTCTAGCACAGATACGCAGTATTTT
v_gene: TRBV29-1; d_gene: TRBD2; len: 16; abundance: few; j_gene: TRBJ2-1; CDR3aa: CSAHDLAGGSYNEQFF; CDR3nt: TGCAGCGCTCATGACCTAGCGGGGGGCTCCTACAATGAGCAGTTCTTC
v_gene: TRBV4-1; d_gene: .; len: 15; abundance: few; j_gene: TRBJ1-1; CDR3aa: CASSRPYGRDTEAFF; CDR3nt: TGCGCCAGCAGCCGGCCGTATGGGCGGGACACTGAAGCTTTCTTT
v_gene: TRBV6-5; d_gene: TRBD2; len: 17; abundance: .; j_gene: TRBJ2-3; CDR3aa: CASSPWGAGGPGDTQYF; CDR3nt: TGTGCCAGCAGTCCCTGGGGAGCGGGAGGGCCTGGAGATACGCAGTATTTT
v_gene: TRBV20-1; d_gene: .; len: 15; abundance: .; j_gene: TRBJ2-7; CDR3aa: CSARDGAADSYEQYF; CDR3nt: TGCAGTGCTAGAGATGGAGCCGCTGACTCCTACGAGCAGTACTTC
v_gene: TRBV5-1; d_gene: .; len: 15; abundance: many; j_gene: TRBJ2-7; CDR3aa: CASSLGMGSQAEQYF; CDR3nt: TGCGCCAGCAGCTTGGGGATGGGGAGCCAAGCCGAGCAGTACTTC
v_gene: TRBV12-3/TRBV12-4; d_gene: .; len: 13; abundance: .; j_gene: TRBJ1-6; CDR3aa: CASRRGYNSPLHF; CDR3nt: TGTGCCAGCAGGAGGGGTTACAATTCACCCCTCCACTTT
v_gene: TRBV15; d_gene: .; len: 21; abundance: .; j_gene: TRBJ1-1; CDR3aa: CATSRDRTNAALKVMNTEAFF; CDR3nt: TGTGCCACCAGCAGAGATAGAACAAATGCAGCGCTCAAGGTCATGAACACTGAAGCTTTCTTT
v_gene: TRBV7-3; d_gene: .; len: 13; abundance: .; j_gene: TRBJ2-1; CDR3aa: CASSSSGVYEQFF; CDR3nt: TGTGCCAGCAGCTCCTCTGGGGTCTATGAGCAGTTCTTC
v_gene: TRBV20-1; d_gene: TRBD2; len: 18; abundance: .; j_gene: TRBJ2-7; CDR3aa: CSAREGRTSGSFPYEQYF; CDR3nt: TGCAGTGCTAGAGAGGGACGGACTAGCGGGAGTTTTCCCTACGAGCAGTACTTC
v_gene: TRBV24-1; d_gene: TRBD2; len: 19; abundance: few; j_gene: TRBJ2-3; CDR3aa: CATSDRQAGGPFLTDTQYF; CDR3nt: TGTGCCACCAGTGACCGTCAAGCGGGAGGGCCCTTCTTGACGGATACGCAGTATTTT
v_gene: TRBV18; d_gene: .; len: 18; abundance: .; j_gene: TRBJ2-1; CDR3aa: CASSPPQAVLGTYNEQFF; CDR3nt: TGTGCCAGCTCACCACCGCAGGCGGTCCTCGGAACCTACAATGAGCAGTTCTTC
v_gene: TRBV14; d_gene: .; len: 15; abundance: .; j_gene: TRBJ1-3; CDR3aa: CASSQVTNSGNTIYF; CDR3nt: TGTGCCAGCAGCCAAGTTACTAACTCTGGAAACACCATATATTTT
v_gene: TRBV18; d_gene: .; len: 14; abundance: .; j_gene: TRBJ2-1; CDR3aa: CASSPPGFYNEQFF; CDR3nt: TGTGCCAGCTCACCACCGGGATTCTACAATGAGCAGTTCTTC
v_gene: TRBV7-8; d_gene: .; len: 12; abundance: .; j_gene: TRBJ1-1; CDR3aa: CASSSLTVEAFF; CDR3nt: TGTGCCAGCAGCTCATTGACAGTCGAAGCTTTCTTT
v_gene: TRBV25-1; d_gene: TRBD1; len: 14; abundance: few; j_gene: TRBJ2-5; CDR3aa: CASSEETGEETQYF; CDR3nt: TGTGCCAGCAGTGAGGAAACAGGGGAAGAGACCCAGTACTTC
v_gene: TRBV2; d_gene: .; len: 14; abundance: few; j_gene: TRBJ1-3; CDR3aa: CASSLDRAGNTIYF; CDR3nt: TGTGCCAGCAGTTTGGACAGAGCCGGAAACACCATATATTTT
v_gene: TRBV20-1; d_gene: TRBD2; len: 14; abundance: few; j_gene: TRBJ2-7; CDR3aa: CSAKDLAGLYEQYF; CDR3nt: TGCAGTGCTAAAGATTTAGCGGGGCTCTACGAGCAGTACTTC
v_gene: TRBV20-1; d_gene: .; len: 13; abundance: .; j_gene: TRBJ1-2; CDR3aa: CSARVGSSYGYTF; CDR3nt: TGCAGTGCTAGAGTGGGCTCCAGCTATGGCTACACCTTC
v_gene: TRBV20-1; d_gene: TRBD1; len: 14; abundance: .; j_gene: TRBJ1-4; CDR3aa: CSAGGTVRGEKLFF; CDR3nt: TGCAGTGCTGGAGGGACAGTTCGGGGCGAAAAACTGTTTTTT
v_gene: TRBV15; d_gene: .; len: 13; abundance: few; j_gene: TRBJ2-1; CDR3aa: CATSREGWNEQFF; CDR3nt: TGTGCCACCAGCAGAGAAGGATGGAATGAGCAGTTCTTC
v_gene: TRBV6-5; d_gene: TRBD1; len: 15; abundance: many; j_gene: TRBJ1-1; CDR3aa: CASSVLTGQDTEAFF; CDR3nt: TGTGCCAGCAGTGTGTTGACAGGGCAGGACACTGAAGCTTTCTTT
v_gene: TRBV29-1; d_gene: .; len: 11; abundance: .; j_gene: TRBJ2-7; CDR3aa: CSVFGTYEQYF; CDR3nt: TGCAGCGTTTTCGGAACCTACGAGCAGTACTTC
v_gene: TRBV9; d_gene: .; len: 16; abundance: few; j_gene: TRBJ2-1; CDR3aa: CASSVAGGGVGNEQFF; CDR3nt: TGTGCCAGCAGCGTAGCCGGGGGAGGAGTAGGCAATGAGCAGTTCTTC
v_gene: TRBV20-1; d_gene: .; len: 15; abundance: .; j_gene: TRBJ1-5; CDR3aa: CSAPAEGYSNQPQHF; CDR3nt: TGCAGTGCCCCGGCCGAGGGTTATAGCAATCAGCCCCAGCATTTT
v_gene: TRBV12-3/TRBV12-4; d_gene: TRBD2; len: 14; abundance: .; j_gene: TRBJ2-1; CDR3aa: CASSLELAGGLKFF; CDR3nt: TGTGCCAGCAGTTTAGAACTAGCGGGGGGGCTAAAGTTCTTC
v_gene: TRBV12-3/TRBV12-4; d_gene: TRBD1; len: 15; abundance: few; j_gene: TRBJ2-7; CDR3aa: CASSLDPTGIHEQYF; CDR3nt: TGTGCCAGCAGTTTAGACCCGACAGGGATCCACGAGCAGTACTTC
v_gene: TRBV5-1; d_gene: TRBD1; len: 16; abundance: .; j_gene: TRBJ1-2; CDR3aa: CASSLGTRDRGYGYTF; CDR3nt: TGCGCCAGCAGCTTGGGCACCAGGGACAGAGGCTATGGCTACACCTTC
v_gene: TRBV3-1; d_gene: TRBD1; len: 15; abundance: .; j_gene: TRBJ2-3; CDR3aa: CASRNRDRGTDTQYF; CDR3nt: TGTGCCAGCAGAAACCGGGACAGGGGAACAGATACGCAGTATTTT
v_gene: TRBV30; d_gene: .; len: 13; abundance: few; j_gene: TRBJ2-2; CDR3aa: CAWSRIGGGELFF; CDR3nt: TGTGCCTGGAGTCGGATTGGTGGCGGGGAGCTGTTTTTT
v_gene: TRBV5-1; d_gene: .; len: 15; abundance: few; j_gene: TRBJ2-7; CDR3aa: CASSLSVESSYEQYF; CDR3nt: TGCGCCAGCAGCTTGTCGGTCGAAAGCTCCTACGAGCAGTACTTC
v_gene: TRBV4-1; d_gene: .; len: 15; abundance: few; j_gene: TRBJ1-1; CDR3aa: CASRPTDILYTEAFF; CDR3nt: TGCGCCAGCAGACCGACGGACATTTTGTACACTGAAGCTTTCTTT
v_gene: TRBV20-1; d_gene: TRBD1; len: 13; abundance: few; j_gene: TRBJ2-5; CDR3aa: CSATTGSQETQYF; CDR3nt: TGCAGTGCTACGACAGGGTCCCAAGAGACCCAGTACTTC
v_gene: TRBV5-1; d_gene: .; len: 14; abundance: few; j_gene: TRBJ1-5; CDR3aa: CASSPGGGGQPQHF; CDR3nt: TGCGCCAGCAGCCCCGGGGGGGGCGGTCAGCCCCAGCATTTT
v_gene: TRBV5-1; d_gene: TRBD2; len: 17; abundance: few; j_gene: TRBJ2-5; CDR3aa: CASSLASSGGTQETQYF; CDR3nt: TGCGCCAGCAGCTTGGCCTCTAGCGGGGGTACACAAGAGACCCAGTACTTC
v_gene: TRBV9; d_gene: .; len: 14; abundance: .; j_gene: TRBJ2-2; CDR3aa: CASSVVGNTGELFF; CDR3nt: TGTGCCAGCAGCGTAGTCGGGAACACCGGGGAGCTGTTTTTT
v_gene: TRBV27; d_gene: TRBD1; len: 15; abundance: .; j_gene: TRBJ1-1; CDR3aa: CASSLFNRGDAEAFF; CDR3nt: TGTGCCAGCAGTTTATTTAACAGGGGGGACGCTGAAGCTTTCTTT